The rows below give T cell receptor beta chains drawn from one sample of a study of T-cell reconstitution after alpha-beta-depleted transplantation in children. MiXCR was run by TCRdb on the PCR reads, yielding one entry per CDR3 protein. The table lists 500,000 or so distinct CDR3 sequences, approximately 32% of them singletons, with 2% to 3% in the top ten. The starting material was PBMCs from the stem cell graft donor, obtained from the stem cell graft. Source of these receptors: a human donor who donated a stem cell graft to a child with aplastic anemia. The CDR3 runs from the conserved cysteine through the conserved F or W. A D gene is named only where the DNA matches it firmly. Rows may omit the clone size; those that give it use once, few, many or a size class.

CDR3 protein	CDR3 DNA	V gene	J gene	clone size	D gene
CSVVGRGTQNEQFF	TGCAGCGTTGTCGGCAGGGGGACTCAAAATGAGCAGTTCTTC	TRBV29-1	TRBJ2-1	-	-
CASSWGPDSSYEQYF	TGTGCCAGCAGCTGGGGGCCAGACAGCTCCTACGAGCAGTACTTC	TRBV7-2	TRBJ2-7	-	-
CASSPRGASADTQYF	TGTGCCAGCAGTCCGCGGGGGGCGAGCGCAGATACGCAGTATTTT	TRBV25-1	TRBJ2-3	-	TRBD2
CASSPPGLAGGEQYF	TGTGCCAGCAGTCCTCCGGGACTAGCGGGAGGCGAGCAGTACTTC	TRBV12-3/TRBV12-4	TRBJ2-7	-	TRBD2
CASSLQGGPDTQYF	TGTGCCAGCAGTCTACAGGGCGGTCCAGATACGCAGTATTTT	TRBV7-9	TRBJ2-3	-	-
CASSPGPGTVDYEQYF	TGTGCCAGCAGCCCGGGGCCCGGGACAGTCGACTACGAGCAGTACTTC	TRBV7-2	TRBJ2-7	-	TRBD1
CASSVNNQPQHF	TGTGCCAGCAGCGTAAACAATCAGCCCCAGCATTTT	TRBV7-2	TRBJ1-5	-	-
CSAPGGAEAFF	TGCAGCGCCCCCGGGGGGGCTGAAGCTTTCTTT	TRBV29-1	TRBJ1-1	few	-
CASQVADQPQHF	TGTGCCAGCCAAGTGGCGGATCAGCCCCAGCATTTT	TRBV12-3/TRBV12-4	TRBJ1-5	-	-
CASRAQGDYGYTF	TGTGCCAGCAGGGCCCAGGGTGACTATGGCTACACCTTC	TRBV28	TRBJ1-2	-	-
CAGTGILSWKLFF	TGTGCCGGAACCGGGATCCTGAGTTGGAAACTGTTTTTT	TRBV30	TRBJ1-4	-	-
CAWHRQGIGVTQYF	TGTGCCTGGCACAGACAGGGAATAGGAGTGACCCAGTACTTC	TRBV30	TRBJ2-5	once	TRBD1
CASTGQRVSYEQYF	TGTGCCAGCACCGGGCAGCGAGTATCCTACGAGCAGTACTTC	TRBV12-3/TRBV12-4	TRBJ2-7	few	-
CASRPPGLAGNEQFF	TGTGCCAGCAGGCCCCCGGGACTAGCGGGAAATGAGCAGTTCTTC	TRBV3-1	TRBJ2-1	-	TRBD2
CASSPQTGLSNQPQHF	TGTGCCAGCAGCCCACAGACAGGGCTAAGCAATCAGCCCCAGCATTTT	TRBV7-2	TRBJ1-5	few	TRBD1
CASTRGSEAFF	TGTGCCAGCACCCGGGGGAGTGAAGCTTTCTTT	TRBV5-4	TRBJ1-1	-	-
CASSSHSTSGRVWETQYF	TGCGCCAGCAGCTCCCACTCGACTAGCGGGAGGGTGTGGGAGACCCAGTACTTC	TRBV5-1	TRBJ2-5	-	TRBD2
CASSWRVPGYGYTF	TGTGCCAGCAGCTGGAGGGTCCCCGGGTATGGCTACACCTTC	TRBV27	TRBJ1-2	-	-
CASSHVWGETRENQPQHF	TGTGCCAGCAGCCACGTATGGGGCGAGACTAGAGAAAATCAGCCCCAGCATTTT	TRBV11-2	TRBJ1-5	few	-
CASSRLAGGPGSGNEQFF	TGTGCCAGCAGTAGACTAGCGGGAGGGCCTGGGTCTGGCAATGAGCAGTTCTTC	TRBV6-2/TRBV6-3	TRBJ2-1	-	TRBD2
CAISPGQPTDTQYF	TGTGCCATCAGCCCGGGACAGCCCACAGATACGCAGTATTTT	TRBV10-3	TRBJ2-3	-	TRBD1
CASSDRWETQYF	TGTGCCAGCAGTGATCGTTGGGAGACCCAGTACTTC	TRBV2	TRBJ2-5	-	-
CASSQDRSAYGYTF	TGCGCCAGCAGCCAAGATCGGAGTGCGTATGGCTACACCTTC	TRBV4-3	TRBJ1-2	few	-
CASTLAGGTYSNQPQHF	TGTGCCAGCACCCTAGCCGGCGGGACGTATAGCAATCAGCCCCAGCATTTT	TRBV7-2	TRBJ1-5	-	-
CASSLVTDTQYF	TGTGCCAGCAGTTTGGTTACAGATACGCAGTATTTT	TRBV28	TRBJ2-3	few	-
CASSRLAADTQYF	TGTGCCAGCAGTCGACTAGCAGCAGATACGCAGTATTTT	TRBV6-1	TRBJ2-3	few	TRBD2
CSVELGSEAFF	TGCAGCGTTGAACTTGGGAGTGAAGCTTTCTTT	TRBV29-1	TRBJ1-1	-	-
CASSSPTSGTDTQYF	TGTGCCAGCAGTAGTCCGACTAGCGGCACAGATACGCAGTATTTT	TRBV27	TRBJ2-3	-	TRBD2
CASSKTGGREQFF	TGTGCCAGCAGTAAAACAGGGGGCCGGGAGCAGTTCTTC	TRBV6-1	TRBJ2-1	few	TRBD1
CASSVGGGIVNTEAFF	TGTGCCAGCAGTGTCGGGGGGGGCATAGTAAACACTGAAGCTTTCTTT	TRBV6-1	TRBJ1-1	-	-
CASSPEGSSYNSPLHF	TGTGCCAGCAGCCCGGAGGGGAGCTCCTATAATTCACCCCTCCACTTT	TRBV7-8	TRBJ1-6	once	-
CASSPLTGHTEAFF	TGTGCCAGCAGTCCCCTGACCGGGCACACTGAAGCTTTCTTT	TRBV6-1	TRBJ1-1	-	-
CASSPTGGLDTQYF	TGTGCCAGCAGCCCTACCGGGGGGCTGGATACGCAGTATTTT	TRBV7-9	TRBJ2-3	-	-
CATGANYGYTF	TGTGCCACCGGGGCTAACTATGGCTACACCTTC	TRBV12-3/TRBV12-4	TRBJ1-2	-	-
CASSPTEGSPNYGYTF	TGCGCCAGCAGCCCGACTGAGGGCTCCCCTAACTATGGCTACACCTTC	TRBV5-1	TRBJ1-2	-	-
CASSGNGGTEAFF	TGTGCCAGCAGTGGGAATGGGGGTACTGAAGCTTTCTTT	TRBV6-1	TRBJ1-1	few	-
CASSIRTGGETQYF	TGTGCCAGCAGTATCCGGACAGGGGGGGAGACCCAGTACTTC	TRBV12-3/TRBV12-4	TRBJ2-5	-	TRBD1
CASNSFYEQYF	TGTGCCAGCAATTCTTTCTACGAGCAGTACTTC	TRBV28	TRBJ2-7	few	-
CASSYPRGQGLYNEQFF	TGTGCCAGCAGTTACCCCAGGGGGCAGGGGTTATACAATGAGCAGTTCTTC	TRBV6-5	TRBJ2-1	-	TRBD1
CASSLGPTEAFF	TGTGCCAGCAGTTTGGGACCTACTGAAGCTTTCTTT	TRBV7-9	TRBJ1-1	-	-
CASSGQDFFAGANVLTF	TGTGCCAGCAGTGGACAGGACTTTTTTGCTGGGGCCAACGTCCTGACTTTC	TRBV27	TRBJ2-6	-	TRBD1
CASSVAGMSYNEQFF	TGTGCCAGCAGCGTAGCGGGTATGTCCTACAATGAGCAGTTCTTC	TRBV9	TRBJ2-1	-	-
CSAGGGIQETQYF	TGCAGTGCTGGAGGCGGAATACAAGAGACCCAGTACTTC	TRBV20-1	TRBJ2-5	few	-
CACKEGSSYNEQFF	TGTGCCTGCAAGGAAGGTAGCTCCTACAATGAGCAGTTCTTC	TRBV30	TRBJ2-1	few	-